This TCR beta chain was recorded in a study of human T cells and chemical hapten exposure (dated by TCRdb to the early 2020s). Concerning the study at large: For sensitization, 2% DPC in acetone was applied to a 2 cm by 2 cm area of upper inner arm skin. Blood samples were taken from patients before sensitization (week 0) and at 2, 6 and about 24 weeks after DPC sensitization. Libraries were pooled for sequencing, and variation in per-sample TCR yields was attributed mainly to small differences in library volumes within the pool. This study followed changes in the peripheral blood TCR repertoire in vivo during primary and secondary sensitization of alopecia patients to the hapten diphenylcyclopropenone (DPC). Weekly therapeutic DPC doses were additionally applied to the scalp of patients throughout the roughly 25-week study period. Twenty-nine alopecia patients provided blood for TCR sequencing at one to four time points (pre-sensitization, 2, 6 and 24 weeks). Most of the patients in the cohort were female, and the cohort covered alopecia areata with under or over 50% scalp involvement, alopecia totalis and alopecia universalis. Patch testing on the upper back used Finn chambers containing 0.01% DPC, with scoring done after 6 days according to International Contact Dermatitis Research Group standards.

Library construction relied on RACE. The listed sequencing device is NextSeq 500. During library preparation, unique molecular identifiers were attached to individual cDNA molecules so that TCRs could be counted in a quantitative, reproducible way. From each blood RNA sample, both TCR alpha and TCR beta chains were sequenced. In the source study's methods: The median number of TCRs per sample was 95,638, ranging from about 23,224 to 750,000. V, J and CDR3 annotation of the TCR reads was performed with the Decombinator software suite. To make PS versus PT1 abundance plots, every sample was subsampled to the same number of TCRs (28,000). Expanded TCRs were defined as absent before sensitization and observed at least eight times at the 2-week time point. TCRdb reworked the public reads: Q25 trimming with fastp, MiXCR clone assembly, productive beta chains retained. Each CDR3 protein appears once, grouped with its most common genes and DNA. These V and J calls are TCRdb output, not the study's own analysis. In all, the sample holds some 400,000 distinct CDR3 sequences, and less than 6.5% of those were seen once. Around 2.6% of the sample is held by the ten biggest clonotypes.

Overall study outcomes, separate from this receptor: No change with DPC sensitization was found in the number of TCRs above 1 in 1000 frequency, and no evidence of global repertoire structure alterations was found. Because all patients had alopecia, a presumed autoimmune disease, the immune response of the patients might differ from that of healthy individuals. Repeated subsampling changed both the strength of the expansion versus patch-test correlation and the threshold at which the correlation became significant. The number of PT1 expanded TCRs positively correlated with patch test score, significant at thresholds 8, 16 and 32 but not 4. Significantly more large CDR3 similarity clusters were formed by expanded TCRs than by pre-sensitization or healthy control sets, consistent with antigen-driven responses.

Comments on this clonotype: The antigen this receptor binds is unknown. No base qualities exist here, and no much larger clone lies one base off it.

The sample's time point, from its label and the paper: pre-sensitization, week 0. The sample's treatment or condition, from its label and the paper: therapeutic diphenylcyclopropenone sensitization with weekly scalp DPC. At every patch-test visit, the blood draw took place before the patch test was put on. To be eligible, patients had to be aged 18 to 70, diagnosed with alopecia and judged suitable for DPC therapy, while pregnant patients were excluded. Total RNA was extracted from unfractionated whole blood that had been collected in Tempus Blood RNA tubes. The sample in question was whole blood, obtained in connection with sensitization to the hapten diphenylcyclopropenone (DPC). The sequence derives from a woman aged 50 to 65 with alopecia areata. Some clones in this sample may be carry-over from other donors' samples.

The CDR3 region: CASSLILAGGNNEQFF. The DNA sequence is as follows: TGTGCCAGCAGTCTTATACTAGCGGGAGGAAATAATGAGCAGTTCTTC. The rearrangement combines TRBV27 with TRBJ2-1; the central 12 bases match TRBD2. Spanning cysteine to phenylalanine, the CDR3 consists of 16 amino acids. Here the CDR3 DNA is all that survives: 48 bases in frame from base 1. V and J are trimmed by 5 bases and 7 bases, and the gene matches miss 9 bases of the junction. CDR1 and CDR2, looked up from the germline V gene (reference sequence), are MNHEY and SMNVEV.